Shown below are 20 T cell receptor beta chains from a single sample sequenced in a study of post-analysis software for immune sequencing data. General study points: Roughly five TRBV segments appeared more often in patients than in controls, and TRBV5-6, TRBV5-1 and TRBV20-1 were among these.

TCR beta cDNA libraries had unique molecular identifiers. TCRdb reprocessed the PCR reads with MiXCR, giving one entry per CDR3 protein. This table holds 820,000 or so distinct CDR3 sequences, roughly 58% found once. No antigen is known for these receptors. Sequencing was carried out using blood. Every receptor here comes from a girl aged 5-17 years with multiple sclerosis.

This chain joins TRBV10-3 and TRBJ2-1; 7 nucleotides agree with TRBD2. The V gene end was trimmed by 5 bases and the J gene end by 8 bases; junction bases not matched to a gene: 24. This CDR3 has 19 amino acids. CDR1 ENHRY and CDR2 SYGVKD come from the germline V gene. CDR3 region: CAISLGGSVRGGRSHEQFF. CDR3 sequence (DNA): TGTGCCATCAGTCTGGGGGGGAGTGTGAGGGGCGGGAGAAGCCATGAGCAGTTCTTC.

CDR3 in amino acids: CASSPGQGITEAFF. The CDR3 coding sequence is TGTGCCAGCAGCCCTGGGCAGGGGATCACTGAAGCTTTCTTT. The V call is TRBV7-6, the J call TRBJ1-1; TRBD1 might be the D (6 bases). Germline loops: CDR1 SGHVS, CDR2 FNYEAQ. There are 14 residues in the CDR3. V lost 5 bases, J lost 4 bases, and 14 bases lay in between.

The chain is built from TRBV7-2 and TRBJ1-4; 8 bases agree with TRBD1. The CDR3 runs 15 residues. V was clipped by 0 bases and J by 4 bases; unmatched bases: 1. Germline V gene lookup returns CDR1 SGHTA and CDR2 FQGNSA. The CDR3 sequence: CASSLAGQDNEKLFF. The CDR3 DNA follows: TGTGCCAGCAGCTTAGCGGGACAGGATAATGAAAAACTGTTTTTT.

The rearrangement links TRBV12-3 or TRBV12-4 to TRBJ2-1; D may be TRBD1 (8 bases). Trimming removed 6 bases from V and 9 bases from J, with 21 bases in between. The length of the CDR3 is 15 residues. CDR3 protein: CASSYMTGEGGEQFF. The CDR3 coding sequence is TGTGCCAGCAGCTATATGACAGGGGAGGGAGGTGAGCAGTTCTTC.

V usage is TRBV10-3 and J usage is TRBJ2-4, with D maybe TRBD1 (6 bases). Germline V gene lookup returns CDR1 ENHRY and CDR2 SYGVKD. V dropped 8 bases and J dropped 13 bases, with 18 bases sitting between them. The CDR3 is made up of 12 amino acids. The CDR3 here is CAIGQGNNEQYF. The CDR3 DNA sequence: TGTGCCATCGGGCAGGGGAACAATGAGCAGTACTTC.

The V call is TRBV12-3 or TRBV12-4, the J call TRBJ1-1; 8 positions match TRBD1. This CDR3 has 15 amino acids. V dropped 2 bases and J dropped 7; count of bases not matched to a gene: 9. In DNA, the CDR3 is TGTGCCAGCAGTTTACCAGGGGGCGTAGGTAATGAAGCTTTCTTT. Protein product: CASSLPGGVGNEAFF.

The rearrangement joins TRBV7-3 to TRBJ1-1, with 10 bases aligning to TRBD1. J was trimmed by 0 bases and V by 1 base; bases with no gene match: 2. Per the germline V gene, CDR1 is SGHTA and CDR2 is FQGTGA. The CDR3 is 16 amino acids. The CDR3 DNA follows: TGTGCCAGCAGCTTAAGGGACAGGGGTATGAACACTGAAGCTTTCTTT. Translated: CASSLRDRGMNTEAFF. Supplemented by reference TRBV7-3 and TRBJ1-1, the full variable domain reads GAGVSQTPSNKVTEKGKYVELRCDPISGHTALYWYRQSLGQGPEFLIYFQGTGAADDSGLPNDRFFAVRPEGSVSTLKIQRTERGDSAVYLCASSLRDRGMNTEAFFGQGTRLTVV.

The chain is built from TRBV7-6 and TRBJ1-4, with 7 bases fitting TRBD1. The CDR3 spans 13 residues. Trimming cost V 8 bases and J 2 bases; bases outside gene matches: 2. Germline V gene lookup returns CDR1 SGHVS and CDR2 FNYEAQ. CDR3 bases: TGTGCCAGCGGAGGGGGCACTAATGAAAAACTGTTTTTT. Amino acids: CASGGGTNEKLFF. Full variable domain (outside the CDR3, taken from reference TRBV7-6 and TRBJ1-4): GAGVSQSPRYKVTKRGQDVALRCDPISGHVSLYWYRQALGQGPEFLTYFNYEAQQDKSGLPNDRFSAERPEGSISTLTIQRTEQRDSAMYRCASGGGTNEKLFFGSGTQLSVL.

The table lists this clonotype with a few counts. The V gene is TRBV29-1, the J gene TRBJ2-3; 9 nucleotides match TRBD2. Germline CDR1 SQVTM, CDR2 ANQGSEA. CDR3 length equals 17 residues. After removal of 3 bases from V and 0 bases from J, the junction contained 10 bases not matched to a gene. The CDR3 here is CSVDVITSGQSTDTQYF. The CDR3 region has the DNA TGCAGCGTTGATGTAATAACTAGCGGGCAGAGCACAGATACGCAGTATTTT.

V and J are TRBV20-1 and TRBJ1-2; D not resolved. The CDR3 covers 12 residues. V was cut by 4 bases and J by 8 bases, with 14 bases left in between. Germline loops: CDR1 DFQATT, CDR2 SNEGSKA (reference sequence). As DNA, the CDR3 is TGCAGTGCTATCCCCGGAGAGGAGGGCTACACCTTC. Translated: CSAIPGEEGYTF.

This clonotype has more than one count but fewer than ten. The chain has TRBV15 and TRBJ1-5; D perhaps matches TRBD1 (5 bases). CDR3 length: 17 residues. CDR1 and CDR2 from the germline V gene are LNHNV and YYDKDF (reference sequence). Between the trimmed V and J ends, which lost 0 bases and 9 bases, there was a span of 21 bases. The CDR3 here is CATSRDRARALSSPQHF. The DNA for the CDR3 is TGTGCCACCAGCAGAGATCGTGCCAGGGCCCTAAGTTCGCCCCAGCATTTT.

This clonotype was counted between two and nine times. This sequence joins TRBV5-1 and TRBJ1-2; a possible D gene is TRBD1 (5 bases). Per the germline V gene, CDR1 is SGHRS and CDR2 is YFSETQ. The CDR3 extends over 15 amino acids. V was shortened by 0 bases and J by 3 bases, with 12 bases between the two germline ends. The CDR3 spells CASSLVAGSDYGYTF. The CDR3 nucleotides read TGCGCCAGCAGCTTGGTTGCAGGGAGTGACTATGGCTACACCTTC.

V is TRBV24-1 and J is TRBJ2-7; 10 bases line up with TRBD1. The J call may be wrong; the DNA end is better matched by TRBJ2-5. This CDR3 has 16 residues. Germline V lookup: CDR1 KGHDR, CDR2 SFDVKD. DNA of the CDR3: TGTGCCACCAGTGAACCCCGACAGGGGGCTTCGGAGACCCAGTACTTC. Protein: CATSEPRQGASETQYF.

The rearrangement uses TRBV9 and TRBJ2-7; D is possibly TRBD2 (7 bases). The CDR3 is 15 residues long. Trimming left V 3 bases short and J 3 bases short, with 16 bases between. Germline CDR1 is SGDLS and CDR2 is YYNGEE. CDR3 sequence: CASSAQGGDGYEQYF. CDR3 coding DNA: TGTGCCAGCAGCGCCCAAGGGGGGGATGGCTACGAGCAGTACTTC.

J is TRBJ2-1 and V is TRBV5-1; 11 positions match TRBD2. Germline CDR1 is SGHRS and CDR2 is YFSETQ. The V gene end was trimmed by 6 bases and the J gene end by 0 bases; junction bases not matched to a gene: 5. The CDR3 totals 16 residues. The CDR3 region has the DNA TGCGCCAGCATGACTAGCGGGGCGAGCTCCTACAATGAGCAGTTCTTC. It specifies CASMTSGASSYNEQFF.

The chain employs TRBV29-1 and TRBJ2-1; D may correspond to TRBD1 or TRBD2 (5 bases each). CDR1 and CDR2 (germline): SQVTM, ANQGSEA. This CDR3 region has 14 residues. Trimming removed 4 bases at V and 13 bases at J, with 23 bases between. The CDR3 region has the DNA TGCAGCGTTGGGGCTAGCACCCCTTCCGGGGCCCAGTTCTTC. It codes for CSVGASTPSGAQFF.

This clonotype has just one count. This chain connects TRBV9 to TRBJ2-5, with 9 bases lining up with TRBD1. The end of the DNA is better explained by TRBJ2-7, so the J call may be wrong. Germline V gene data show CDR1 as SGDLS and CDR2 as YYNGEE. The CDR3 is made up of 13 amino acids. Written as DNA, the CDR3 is TGTGCCAGCAGCTACCGGGACAGGGACGAGCAGTACTTC. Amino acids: CASSYRDRDEQYF.

CDR3 loop: CSVVSQGFQNIQYF. CDR3 DNA: TGCAGCGTTGTGTCTCAGGGATTCCAAAACATTCAGTACTTC. The genes are TRBV29-1 and TRBJ2-4; TRBD1 is a possible D gene (5 bases). The germline gives CDR1 SQVTM, CDR2 ANQGSEA. The V gene lost 4 bases and the J gene lost 5 bases, with 15 bases spanning the gap. The CDR3 is 14 amino acids.

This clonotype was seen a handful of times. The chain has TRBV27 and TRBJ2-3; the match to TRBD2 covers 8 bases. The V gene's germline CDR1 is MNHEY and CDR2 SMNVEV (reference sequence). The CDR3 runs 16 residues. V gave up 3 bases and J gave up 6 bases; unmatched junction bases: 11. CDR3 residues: CASSLDSGTSTDTQYF. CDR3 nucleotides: TGTGCCAGCAGTTTGGATTCCGGGACTAGTACGGATACGCAGTATTTT.

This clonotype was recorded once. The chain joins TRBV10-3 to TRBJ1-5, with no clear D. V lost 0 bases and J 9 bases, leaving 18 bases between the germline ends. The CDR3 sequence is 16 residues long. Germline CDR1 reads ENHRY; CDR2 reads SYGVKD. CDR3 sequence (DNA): TGTGCCATCAGTGAGTCGAGTGGCAGCCAGGTTGGGCCCCAGCATTTT. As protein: CAISESSGSQVGPQHF.